The 29 T cell receptor beta chains below come from one sample, sequenced in a study of T cell repertoires in cytomegalovirus infection. MiXCR, run by TCRdb on the reads, gives a single entry per CDR3 protein. The data hold around 130,000 distinct CDR3 sequences, with roughly a quarter observed a single time. These receptors have no identified antigens. Input material: PBMCs, sequenced either directly or after in vitro stimulation (not recorded which). The source is a human donor in good health (CMV status not recorded). Some clones in this sample may be carry-over from other donors' samples.

This clonotype was recorded at least ten times. J is TRBJ1-3 and V is TRBV12-3 or TRBV12-4; TRBD1 agrees at 9 bases. The CDR3 consists of 14 residues. V gave up 5 bases and J gave up 3 bases; unmatched junction bases: 2. DNA for the CDR3: TGTGCCAGCAGTCGGACAGGGGTTGGAAACACCATATATTTT. The encoded protein is CASSRTGVGNTIYF.

This chain joins TRBV5-1 and TRBJ1-4, with D possibly TRBD1 on 5 matching bases. CDR3 length: 13 residues. The germline CDR1 and CDR2 sequences are SGHRS and YFSETQ. Trimming removed 2 bases from V and 5 bases from J, with 7 bases in between. CDR3 bases: TGCGCCAGCAGCTTACAGGAGAATGAAAAACTGTTTTTT. Translation: CASSLQENEKLFF.

The V call is TRBV18, the J call TRBJ2-7; 9 bases fit TRBD1. Germline CDR1 and CDR2: KGHSH and LQKENI. The CDR3 spans 14 residues. Trimming cost V 4 bases and J 7 bases; bases outside gene matches: 8. The CDR3 spells CASSLGQGKEEQYF. The CDR3 DNA reads TGTGCCAGCTCACTTGGACAGGGGAAGGAGGAGCAGTACTTC.

This clonotype has a count of ten or more. This chain joins TRBV4-1 and TRBJ2-7, with 8 bases that match TRBD1. This CDR3 comprises 13 residues. V gave up 1 base and J gave up 4 bases; unmatched junction bases: 0. Germline V gives CDR1 MGHRA, CDR2 YSYEKL. The CDR3 nucleotides are TGCGCCAGCAGCCAAGGGACAGGGTACGAGCAGTACGTC. Translated: CASSQGTGYEQYV.

This clonotype was seen only a few times. This chain connects TRBV7-9 to TRBJ2-7; the D gene is possibly TRBD1 (5 bases). V was pared by 5 bases and J by 9 bases, with 14 bases between. Germline values: CDR1 SEHNR, CDR2 FQNEAQ (reference sequence). CDR3 length: 12 amino acids. CDR3 loop: CASSPEQAPQYF. CDR3 in DNA: TGTGCCAGCAGCCCCGAACAGGCACCGCAGTACTTC.

This clonotype has just a few counts. The rearrangement uses TRBV10-3 and TRBJ2-3; D unresolved. The CDR3 runs 14 residues. Germline CDR1 ENHRY, CDR2 SYGVKD. The V end was cut by 0 bases, the J end by 2 bases, with 6 bases between. The CDR3 reads CAISESANTDTQYF. CDR3 DNA: TGTGCCATCAGTGAGTCAGCGAACACAGATACGCAGTATTTT.

This clonotype was detected ten times or more. J is TRBJ1-1 and V is TRBV7-8, with 8 positions matching TRBD1. The CDR3 is 14 residues long. Germline-derived CDR1 and CDR2 are SGHVS and FQNEAQ. Trimming cost V 4 bases and J 5 bases; bases outside gene matches: 6. CDR3 sequence (DNA): TGTGCCAGCAGCTCAAGACAGGGGAGTACTGAAGCTTTCTTT. It yields the protein CASSSRQGSTEAFF. Variable domain in full (rest from reference TRBV7-8 and TRBJ1-1): GAGVSQSPRYKVAKRGQDVALRCDPISGHVSLFWYQQALGQGPEFLTYFQNEAQLDKSGLPSDRFFAERPEGSVSTLKIQRTQQEDSAVYLCASSSRQGSTEAFFGQGTRLTVV.

The sample holds a few counts of this clonotype. The CDR3 here is CASSPPNRGANEQYV. DNA of the CDR3: TGTGCCAGCTCACCACCGAACAGGGGGGCCAACGAGCAGTACGTC. This chain links TRBV18 with TRBJ2-7; 8 bases agree with TRBD1. With V trimmed by 0 bases and J by 5 bases, 6 bases remained unmatched. CDR1 is KGHSH and CDR2 is LQKENI in the germline V gene. This CDR3 is 15 amino acids long.

This clonotype came up once. V is TRBV6-1 and J is TRBJ1-1; perhaps TRBD1 as D (5 bases). The CDR3 is 15 amino acids. The V and J ends lost 5 bases and 3 bases respectively, with 16 bases between them. Germline V gene lookup returns CDR1 MNHNS and CDR2 SASEGT. The CDR3 region has the DNA TGTGCCAGCAGTTACACCGGGACCGACGACACTGAAGCTTTCTTT. Its translation is CASSYTGTDDTEAFF.

Here the CDR3 DNA reads TGCAGTGCTAGGACCGGAGCAGCCTACCCCTACGAGCAGTACTTC. It encodes CSARTGAAYPYEQYF. This chain connects TRBV20-1 to TRBJ2-7; D unclear. The CDR3 contains 15 residues. Between the trimmed V and J ends, which lost 3 bases and 2 bases, there was a span of 17 bases. Germline V gives CDR1 DFQATT, CDR2 SNEGSKA (reference sequence).

The sample holds many counts of this clonotype. The V gene is TRBV12-3 or TRBV12-4, the J gene TRBJ2-1; 7 bases agree with TRBD1. The CDR3 sequence is 12 residues long. With V trimmed by 5 bases and J by 7 bases, 2 bases remained unmatched. This chain's CDR3 is CASSRRGNEQFF. CDR3 in DNA: TGTGCCAGCAGTCGCAGGGGGAATGAGCAGTTCTTC.

This clonotype was seen ten or more times. The V call is TRBV7-2, the J call TRBJ1-2, with no clear D. Trimming took off 5 bases at V and 8 bases at J, with 18 bases between the two ends. CDR1 is SGHTA, CDR2 FQGNSA, per germline. The CDR3 is 14 residues long. CDR3 in amino acids: CASSANPAGQGYTF. The CDR3, as DNA: TGTGCCAGCAGCGCCAATCCCGCAGGTCAAGGCTACACCTTC.

The chain has TRBV19 and TRBJ1-2, with 10 bases that match TRBD1. CDR1 is LNHDA, CDR2 SQIVND, per germline (reference sequence). V lost 1 base to trimming and J lost 4 bases; unmatched junction nucleotides: 3. The CDR3 contains 15 residues. The CDR3 is CASSIGQGASYGYTF. The CDR3 DNA reads TGTGCCAGTAGTATAGGACAGGGGGCGAGCTATGGCTACACCTTC.

This clonotype was seen more than once but under ten times. The chain couples TRBV18 to TRBJ2-3; possibly TRBD2 for D (5 bases). The germline CDR1 and CDR2 sequences are KGHSH and LQKENI. The V and J ends lost 1 base and 0 bases respectively, with 11 bases between them. This CDR3 contains 16 residues. The CDR3 reads CASSPQSGTSTDTQYF. The DNA for the CDR3 is TGTGCCAGCTCACCACAAAGCGGAACTAGCACAGATACGCAGTATTTT.

This chain joins TRBV7-2 and TRBJ2-7; TRBD2 might be the D (6 bases). CDR3 length: 16 amino acids. Trimming cost V 1 base and J 4 bases, with 17 bases left between them. Germline CDR1 and CDR2: SGHTA and FQGNSA. CDR3 sequence: CASSLETAGGRYEQYF. The DNA of the CDR3 is TGTGCCAGCAGCTTAGAGACAGCCGGAGGGAGATACGAGCAGTACTTC.

This rearrangement joins TRBV6-2 or TRBV6-3 to TRBJ2-5, with D perhaps matching TRBD1 (5 bases). V shed 6 bases and J shed 2 bases, with 19 bases lying between them. The germline CDR1 and CDR2 sequences are MNHEY and SVGEGT. This CDR3 spans 16 amino acids. The CDR3 reads CASRAIGTGWQETQYF. In nucleotides, the CDR3 is TGTGCCAGCAGGGCCATTGGAACAGGTTGGCAAGAGACCCAGTACTTC.

This clonotype was recorded many times. This chain uses TRBV7-9 with TRBJ1-5; no definite D call. Germline assignment: CDR1 SEHNR and CDR2 FQNEAQ (reference sequence). CDR3 size: 13 residues. Trimming cost V 5 bases and J 6 bases, with 11 bases left between them. The chain's CDR3 is CASSRDLTQPQHF. In nucleotides, the CDR3 is TGTGCCAGCAGCCGCGACTTAACTCAGCCCCAGCATTTT.

The chain is built from TRBV7-2 and TRBJ2-7; 8 bases agree with TRBD2. With 5 bases clipped from V and 5 bases from J, the junction kept 14 bases outside the gene matches. Germline CDR1 is SGHTA and CDR2 is FQGNSA. The CDR3 totals 16 residues. CDR3 protein: CASSITSGRGAHEQYV. CDR3 nucleotide sequence: TGTGCCAGCAGCATTACTAGCGGCCGGGGGGCCCACGAGCAGTACGTC.

Ten or more counts support this clonotype. V and J are TRBV12-3 or TRBV12-4 and TRBJ1-5; D is unclear. This CDR3 spans 14 amino acids. Trimming cost V 0 bases and J 3 bases, with 6 bases left between them. The CDR3 coding sequence is TGTGCCAGCAGTTTAGCGCAGGCCAATCAGCCCCAGCATTTT. Protein product: CASSLAQANQPQHF.

This clonotype has more than one count but fewer than ten. The rearrangement uses TRBV12-3 or TRBV12-4 and TRBJ2-7; D remains ambiguous. There are 13 residues in the CDR3. Trimming shortened V by 4 bases and J by 0 bases, and 7 bases separated the two germline ends. CDR3: CASSWANSYEQYF. CDR3 in DNA: TGTGCCAGCAGTTGGGCCAACTCCTACGAGCAGTACTTC.

This clonotype appeared a few times. This sequence joins TRBV7-2 and TRBJ2-3, with D possibly being TRBD2 (6 bases). The germline CDR1 and CDR2 sequences are SGHTA and FQGNSA. This CDR3 spans 14 amino acids. V dropped 3 bases and J dropped 4 bases, with 11 bases sitting between them. CDR3 sequence (DNA): TGTGCCAGCAGCTTGGCGGGACCAGCAGATACGCAGTATTTT. Protein sequence: CASSLAGPADTQYF.

Only a few counts were recorded for this clonotype. V gene TRBV5-6 combines with J gene TRBJ1-3; D not resolved. From germline, CDR1 is SGHDT and CDR2 YYEEEE. The CDR3 totals 15 residues. Trimming cost V 7 bases and J 0 bases, with 14 bases left between them. CDR3 residues: CASGPDLRSGNTIYF. The CDR3 DNA reads TGTGCCAGCGGGCCGGATCTTCGCTCTGGAAACACCATATATTTT. Together with reference TRBV5-6 and TRBJ1-3, the CDR3 gives the full variable domain: DAGVTQSPTHLIKTRGQQVTLRCSPKSGHDTVSWYQQALGQGPQFIFQYYEEEERQRGNFPDRFSGHQFPNYSSELNVNALLLGDSALYLCASGPDLRSGNTIYFGEGSWLTVV.

This clonotype occurred a few times. The V call is TRBV12-3 or TRBV12-4, the J call TRBJ1-2; TRBD1 matches at 10 bases. The V and J ends lost 2 bases and 4 bases, in that order; junction bases with no gene match: 7. CDR3 length: 16 residues. CDR3 region: CASSLRVGQGGYGYTF. CDR3 DNA: TGTGCCAGCAGTTTACGGGTTGGACAGGGGGGCTATGGCTACACCTTC.

This clonotype was counted a few times. The rearrangement links TRBV29-1 to TRBJ1-1; no clear D gene. Trimming pared 3 bases from V and 5 bases from J, leaving 4 bases between. The V gene's germline CDR1 is SQVTM and CDR2 ANQGSEA. This CDR3 comprises 10 residues. The CDR3 region has the DNA TGCAGCGTTGACGGTACTGAAGCTTTCTTT. It encodes CSVDGTEAFF. The full variable domain, rest sourced from reference TRBV29-1 and TRBJ1-1, is SAVISQKPSRDICQRGTSLTIQCQVDSQVTMMFWYRQQPGQSLTLIATANQGSEATYESGFVIDKFPISRPNLTFSTLTVSNMSPEDSSIYLCSVDGTEAFFGQGTRLTVV.

The chain couples TRBV29-1 to TRBJ2-7; the D is unclear. The CDR3 loop spans 11 amino acids. V lost 4 bases, J lost 4 bases, and 8 bases lay in between. Germline V gene lookup returns CDR1 SQVTM and CDR2 ANQGSEA. The CDR3 here is CSVVADYEQYV. CDR3 sequence (DNA): TGCAGCGTTGTGGCGGATTACGAGCAGTACGTC.

Only a few counts were recorded for this clonotype. The V and J genes are TRBV4-1 and TRBJ1-1; D uncertain. The CDR3 length is 15 residues. Trimming stripped 0 bases from V and 1 base from J, with 9 bases between. CDR1 is MGHRA and CDR2 is YSYEKL in the germline V gene. The chain's CDR3 is CASSQDPLANTEAFF. The CDR3 nucleotides read TGCGCCAGCAGCCAAGATCCCCTAGCGAACACTGAAGCTTTCTTT.

This clonotype appeared a few times. This chain links TRBV7-2 with TRBJ2-1, with D possibly TRBD2 on 6 matching bases. CDR1 and CDR2 (germline): SGHTA, FQGNSA. This CDR3 comprises 17 residues. V dropped 1 base and J dropped 9 bases, with 22 bases sitting between them. The chain's CDR3 is CASSLGRVGVFGVEQFF. For the CDR3, the DNA is TGTGCCAGCAGCTTAGGGAGGGTAGGGGTTTTTGGTGTTGAGCAGTTCTTC.

In this sample, this clonotype turned up many times. This chain connects TRBV7-2 to TRBJ2-5; D is undetermined. The V and J ends lost 3 bases and 5 bases respectively, with 4 bases between them. CDR1 is SGHTA and CDR2 is FQGNSA in the germline V gene. There are 11 residues in the CDR3. The CDR3 bases are TGTGCCAGCAGCTTTAAGGAGACCCAGTACTTC. Protein: CASSFKETQYF.

The J gene is TRBJ2-4, the V gene TRBV12-3 or TRBV12-4; no clear D. The V end lost 1 base, the J end lost 0 bases, and 10 bases lay between the germline ends. CDR3 size: 16 residues. CDR3 amino acids: CASSLGTAVAKNIQYF. DNA for the CDR3: TGTGCCAGCAGTTTAGGTACCGCGGTAGCCAAAAACATTCAGTACTTC.